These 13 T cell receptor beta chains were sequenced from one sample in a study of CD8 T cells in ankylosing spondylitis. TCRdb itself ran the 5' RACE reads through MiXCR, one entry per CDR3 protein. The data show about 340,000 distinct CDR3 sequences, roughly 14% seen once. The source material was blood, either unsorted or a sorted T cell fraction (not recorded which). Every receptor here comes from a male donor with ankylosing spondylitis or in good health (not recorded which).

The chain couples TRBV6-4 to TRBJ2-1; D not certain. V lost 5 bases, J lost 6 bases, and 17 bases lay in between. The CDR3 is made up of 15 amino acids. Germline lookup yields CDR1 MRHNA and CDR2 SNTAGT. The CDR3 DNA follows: TGTGCCAGCAGTACCGCCCCCGAGGCTACCAATGAGCAGTTCTTC. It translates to CASSTAPEATNEQFF.

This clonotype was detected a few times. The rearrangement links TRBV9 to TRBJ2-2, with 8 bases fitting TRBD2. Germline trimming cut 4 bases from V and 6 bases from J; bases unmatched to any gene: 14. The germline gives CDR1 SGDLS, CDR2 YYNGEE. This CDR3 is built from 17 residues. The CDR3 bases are TGTGCCAGCAGCCCGCCCGGGCCGGGGGGGCCGGCCGGGGAGCTGTTTTTT. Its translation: CASSPPGPGGPAGELFF.

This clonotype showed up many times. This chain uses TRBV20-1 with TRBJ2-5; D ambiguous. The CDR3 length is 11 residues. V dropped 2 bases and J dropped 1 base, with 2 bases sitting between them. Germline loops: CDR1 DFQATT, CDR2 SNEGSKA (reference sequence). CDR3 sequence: CSARSQETQYF. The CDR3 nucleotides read TGCAGTGCTAGATCCCAAGAGACCCAGTACTTC.

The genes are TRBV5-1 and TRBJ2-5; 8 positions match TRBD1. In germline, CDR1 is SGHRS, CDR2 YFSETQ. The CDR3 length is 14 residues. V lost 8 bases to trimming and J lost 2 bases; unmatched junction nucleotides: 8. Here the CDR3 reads CASNTGGRQETQYF. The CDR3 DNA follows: TGCGCCAGTAACACAGGGGGAAGACAAGAGACCCAGTACTTC.

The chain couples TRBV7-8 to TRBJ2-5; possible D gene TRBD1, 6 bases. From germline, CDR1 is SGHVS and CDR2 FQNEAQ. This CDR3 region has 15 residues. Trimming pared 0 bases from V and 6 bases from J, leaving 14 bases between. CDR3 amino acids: CASSLAWGRRKTQYF. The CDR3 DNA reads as TGTGCCAGCAGCTTAGCGTGGGGGCGCAGGAAGACCCAGTACTTC.

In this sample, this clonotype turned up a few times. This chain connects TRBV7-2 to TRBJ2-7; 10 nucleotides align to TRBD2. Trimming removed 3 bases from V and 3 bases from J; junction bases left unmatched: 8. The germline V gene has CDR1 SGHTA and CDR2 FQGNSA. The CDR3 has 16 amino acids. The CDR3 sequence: CASSLASGGLIYEQYF. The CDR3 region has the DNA TGTGCCAGCAGCTTGGCTAGCGGGGGCCTTATCTACGAGCAGTACTTC.

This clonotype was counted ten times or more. The CDR3 here is CASSPISGREGGYTF. CDR3 coding DNA: TGCGCCAGCAGCCCAATATCGGGTAGGGAAGGAGGCTACACCTTC. The genes are TRBV5-1 and TRBJ1-2; the D is unclear. The CDR3 contains 15 residues. Trimming pared 4 bases from V and 8 bases from J, leaving 21 bases between. Germline CDR1 reads SGHRS; CDR2 reads YFSETQ.

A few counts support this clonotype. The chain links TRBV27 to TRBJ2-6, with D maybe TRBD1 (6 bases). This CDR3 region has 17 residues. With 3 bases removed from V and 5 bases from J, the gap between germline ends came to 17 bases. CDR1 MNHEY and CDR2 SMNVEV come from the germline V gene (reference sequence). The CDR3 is CASSFVQGPRRANVLTF. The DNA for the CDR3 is TGTGCCAGCAGTTTTGTACAGGGTCCACGCAGGGCCAACGTCCTGACTTTC.

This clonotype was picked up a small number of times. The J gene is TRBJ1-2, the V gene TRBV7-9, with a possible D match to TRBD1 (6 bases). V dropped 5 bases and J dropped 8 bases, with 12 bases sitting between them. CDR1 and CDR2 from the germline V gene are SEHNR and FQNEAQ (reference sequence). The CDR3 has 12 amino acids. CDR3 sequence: CASSPDRLGYTF. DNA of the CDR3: TGTGCCAGCAGCCCTGACAGGCTCGGCTACACCTTC.

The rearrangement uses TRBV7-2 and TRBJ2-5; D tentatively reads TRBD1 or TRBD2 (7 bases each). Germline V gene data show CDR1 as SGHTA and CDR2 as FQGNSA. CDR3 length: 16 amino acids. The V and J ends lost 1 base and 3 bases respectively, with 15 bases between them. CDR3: CASSLGVAGGEETQYF. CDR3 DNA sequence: TGTGCCAGCAGCTTAGGCGTCGCAGGGGGGGAAGAGACCCAGTACTTC.

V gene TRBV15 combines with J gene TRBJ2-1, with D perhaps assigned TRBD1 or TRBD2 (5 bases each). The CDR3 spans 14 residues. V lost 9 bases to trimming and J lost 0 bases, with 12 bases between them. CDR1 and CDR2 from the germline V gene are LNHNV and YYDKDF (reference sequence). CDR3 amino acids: CATQAGSSYNEQFF. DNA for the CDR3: TGTGCCACACAGGCGGGCAGCTCCTACAATGAGCAGTTCTTC.

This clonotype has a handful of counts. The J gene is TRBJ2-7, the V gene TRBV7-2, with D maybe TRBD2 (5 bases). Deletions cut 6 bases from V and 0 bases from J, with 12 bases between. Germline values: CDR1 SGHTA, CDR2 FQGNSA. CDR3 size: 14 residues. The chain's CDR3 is CASRLGIGSYEQYF. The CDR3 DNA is TGTGCCAGCAGACTAGGGATCGGCTCCTACGAGCAGTACTTC.

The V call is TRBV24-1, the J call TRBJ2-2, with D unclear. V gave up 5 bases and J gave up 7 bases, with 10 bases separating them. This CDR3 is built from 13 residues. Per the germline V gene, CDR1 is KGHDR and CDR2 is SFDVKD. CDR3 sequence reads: CATSARRNGELFF. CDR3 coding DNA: TGTGCCACCAGTGCCAGGCGGAACGGGGAGCTGTTTTTT.